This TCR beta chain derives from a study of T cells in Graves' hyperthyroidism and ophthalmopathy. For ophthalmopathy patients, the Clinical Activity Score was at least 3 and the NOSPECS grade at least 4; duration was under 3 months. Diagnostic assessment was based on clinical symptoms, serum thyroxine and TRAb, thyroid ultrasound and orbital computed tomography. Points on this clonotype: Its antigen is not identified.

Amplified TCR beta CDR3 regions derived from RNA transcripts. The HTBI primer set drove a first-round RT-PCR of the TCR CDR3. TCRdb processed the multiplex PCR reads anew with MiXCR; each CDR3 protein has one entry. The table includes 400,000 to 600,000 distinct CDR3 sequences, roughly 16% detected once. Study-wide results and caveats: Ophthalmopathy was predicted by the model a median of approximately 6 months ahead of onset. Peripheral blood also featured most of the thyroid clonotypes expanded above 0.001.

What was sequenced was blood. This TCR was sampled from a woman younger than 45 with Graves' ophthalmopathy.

The CDR3 is CRAKQGNEQYF. As DNA, the CDR3 is TGCAGAGCGAAACAGGGGAACGAGCAGTACTTC. The chain recombines TRBV20-1 with TRBJ2-7; 7 bases map to TRBD1. The CDR3 sequence is 11 residues long. Germline values: CDR1 DFQATT, CDR2 SNEGSKA (reference sequence).